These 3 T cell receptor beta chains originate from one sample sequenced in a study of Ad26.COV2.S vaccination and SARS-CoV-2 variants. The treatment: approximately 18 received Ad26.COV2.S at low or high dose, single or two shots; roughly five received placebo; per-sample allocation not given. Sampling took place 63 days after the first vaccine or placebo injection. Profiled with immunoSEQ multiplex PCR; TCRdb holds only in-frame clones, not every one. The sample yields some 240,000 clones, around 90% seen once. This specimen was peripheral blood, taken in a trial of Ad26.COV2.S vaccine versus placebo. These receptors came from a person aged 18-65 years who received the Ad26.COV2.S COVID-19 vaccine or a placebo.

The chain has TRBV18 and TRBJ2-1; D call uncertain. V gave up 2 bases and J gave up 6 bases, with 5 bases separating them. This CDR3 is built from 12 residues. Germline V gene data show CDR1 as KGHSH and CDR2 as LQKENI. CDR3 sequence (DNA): TGTGCCAGCTCACCAACGGTCAATGAGCAGTTCTTC. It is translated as CASSPTVNEQFF.

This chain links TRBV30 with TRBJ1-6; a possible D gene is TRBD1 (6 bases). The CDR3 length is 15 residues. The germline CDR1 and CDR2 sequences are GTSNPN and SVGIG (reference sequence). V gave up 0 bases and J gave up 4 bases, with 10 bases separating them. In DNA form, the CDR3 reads TGTGCCTGGAGTGTACAGGGAACGTATAATTCACCCCTCCACTTT. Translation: CAWSVQGTYNSPLHF.

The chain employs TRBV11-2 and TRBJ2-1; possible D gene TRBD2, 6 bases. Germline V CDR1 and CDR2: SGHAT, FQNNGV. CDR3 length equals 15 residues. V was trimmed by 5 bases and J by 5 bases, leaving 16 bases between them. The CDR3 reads CASSQSWGDDNEQFF. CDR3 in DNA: TGTGCCAGCAGCCAGAGTTGGGGGGACGACAATGAGCAGTTCTTC.